This T cell receptor beta chain was observed in a study of post-analysis software for immune sequencing data. CDR3 size: 16 residues. To note about this clonotype: As yet, its antigen is unknown.

TCR beta cDNA libraries included unique molecular identifiers. TCRdb analysed the PCR reads with MiXCR anew, one entry per CDR3 protein. The sample carries hundreds of thousands of distinct CDR3 sequences, more than 30% recorded once. Study results and caveats: A few TRBV segments, TRBV5-6, TRBV5-1 and TRBV20-1 among them, were found more frequent in patients than controls. Significantly lower normalized Chao1 diversity was seen in multiple sclerosis patients than in controls. Analysis by F measure revealed that same-batch samples clustered strongly together.

Sequenced input: blood. The rearrangement uses TRBV21-1 and TRBJ2-1; the table's D gene call, TRBD2, was not cross checked with the DNA. TRBV21-1 is flagged as a pseudogene. The origin of this receptor is a girl aged 2-10 years with multiple sclerosis. For the CDR3, the DNA is TGTGCCAGCAGCAAAGCGAAGAGGGAAGGGCGAAATGAGCAGTTCTTC. Its protein product is CASSKAKREGRNEQFF.